Shown below are 13 T cell receptor beta chains from a single sample sequenced in a study of blood T cell repertoires in COVID-19. Method: immunoSEQ multiplex PCR; TCRdb's copy keeps in-frame clones and lacks some. The data show about 67,000 clones, about 90% seen once. Specimen: peripheral blood. The receptors come from a man in his fifties or sixties with active COVID-19.

The chain couples TRBV10-1 to TRBJ2-7; D not resolved. This CDR3 region has 11 residues. V lost 11 bases, J lost 3 bases, and 11 bases lay in between. From germline, CDR1 is WNHNN and CDR2 SYGVQD (reference sequence). The CDR3: CACRDNYEQYF. In nucleotides, the CDR3 is TGCGCCTGTCGCGACAACTACGAGCAGTACTTC.

The gene calls are TRBV5-5 and TRBJ1-6, with 9 bases identical to TRBD1. After removal of 5 bases from V and 9 bases from J, the junction contained 6 bases not matched to a gene. CDR1 SGHKS and CDR2 YYEKEE come from the germline V gene (reference sequence). The CDR3 runs to 14 residues. This CDR3 is CASRSGTGPSPLHF. DNA of the CDR3: TGTGCCAGCAGGTCCGGGACAGGGCCTTCACCCCTCCACTTT.

The genes are TRBV7-2 and TRBJ2-3; the match to TRBD2 covers 7 bases. The CDR3 extends over 16 amino acids. The germline CDR1 and CDR2 sequences are SGHTA and FQGNSA. The V segment lost 6 bases and the J segment 6 bases; nucleotides outside the gene matches: 15. The DNA for the CDR3 is TGTGCCAGCAGTTCAGGGCCCCACGGGGGAGGGGATACGCAGTATTTT. It codes for CASSSGPHGGGDTQYF.

The chain has TRBV7-2 and TRBJ2-6; no reliable D call. V lost 4 bases and J lost 6, with 7 bases in between. CDR1 and CDR2 from the germline V gene are SGHTA and FQGNSA. The CDR3 spans 13 residues. CDR3 region: CASSSVPANVLTF. For the CDR3, the DNA is TGTGCCAGCAGCTCCGTCCCGGCCAACGTCCTGACTTTC.

The rearrangement joins TRBV5-1 to TRBJ2-5; D perhaps matches TRBD1 (6 bases). The germline gives CDR1 SGHRS, CDR2 YFSETQ. Trimming removed 0 bases from V and 4 bases from J, with 10 bases in between. This CDR3 comprises 14 residues. The CDR3 coding sequence is TGCGCCAGCAGCTTGGTTGGGGGCTCAGAGACCCAGTACTTC. As protein: CASSLVGGSETQYF.

V usage is TRBV11-2 and J usage is TRBJ2-5; D unresolved. The CDR3 has 11 amino acids. The ends were cut back, 5 bases at V and 6 bases at J, with 7 bases in the middle. In germline, CDR1 is SGHAT, CDR2 FQNNGV. CDR3: CASSVGQTQYF. CDR3 sequence (DNA): TGTGCCAGCAGCGTTGGCCAGACCCAGTACTTC. Full variable domain (rest looked up from reference TRBV11-2 and TRBJ2-5): EAGVAQSPRYKIIEKRQSVAFWCNPISGHATLYWYQQILGQGPKLLIQFQNNGVVDDSQLPKDRFSAERLKGVDSTLKIQPAKLEDSAVYLCASSVGQTQYFGPGTRLLVL.

The chain couples TRBV24-1 to TRBJ1-5, with D perhaps TRBD1 (6 bases). Trimming took off 5 bases at V and 6 bases at J, with 13 bases between the two ends. The CDR3 has 14 amino acids. CDR1 KGHDR and CDR2 SFDVKD come from the germline V gene. The DNA for the CDR3 is TGTGCCACCAGTGGTACAGGGCTCAGTCAGCCCCAGCATTTT. This encodes CATSGTGLSQPQHF.

The chain couples TRBV5-1 to TRBJ1-1, with 8 bases that match TRBD1. Trimming cost V 4 bases and J 7 bases; bases outside gene matches: 12. The CDR3 contains 15 residues. Germline CDR1 reads SGHRS; CDR2 reads YFSETQ. The CDR3 reads CASSPSTGGPIEAFF. CDR3 coding DNA: TGCGCCAGCAGCCCAAGCACAGGGGGTCCGATTGAAGCTTTCTTT.

This chain uses TRBV6-6 with TRBJ1-1, with TRBD1 matching over 10 bases. The CDR3 has 18 amino acids. With V trimmed by 5 bases and J by 0 bases, 12 bases remained unmatched. The germline V gene has CDR1 MNHNY and CDR2 SVGAGI (reference sequence). CDR3 DNA sequence: TGTGCCAGCAGTCCACGGACAGGGGGATGGGAGTTGAACACTGAAGCTTTCTTT. Translation: CASSPRTGGWELNTEAFF.

This clone turned up a few times. The chain carries TRBV7-2 and TRBJ1-2; TRBD1 is a possible D gene (6 bases). Trimming took 6 bases from V and 4 from J, leaving 15 bases between them. Germline CDR1 reads SGHTA; CDR2 reads FQGNSA. The CDR3 runs 14 residues. In DNA, the CDR3 is TGTGCCAGCAGTCTATCACAGGGTATCTATGGCTACACCTTC. It is translated as CASSLSQGIYGYTF.

The table lists this clone with a count of one. The chain couples TRBV21-1 to TRBJ1-2. TRBV21-1 is a documented pseudogene. The CDR3 has 13 amino acids. The CDR3 DNA sequence: TGTGCCAGCAGCAAAGGACTGAACTATGGCTACACCTTC. Amino acids: CASSKGLNYGYTF.

The chain combines TRBV6-5 with TRBJ2-5; 8 nucleotides agree with TRBD1. Germline CDR1 and CDR2: MNHEY and SVGAGI. CDR3 length equals 16 residues. With V trimmed by 2 bases and J by 3 bases, 8 bases remained unmatched. The CDR3, as DNA: TGTGCCAGCAGTTACCAACGACAGGGGACCAAAGAGACCCAGTACTTC. Its translation: CASSYQRQGTKETQYF.

The rearrangement links TRBV30 to TRBJ2-7; 7 positions agree with TRBD1. The CDR3 is made up of 11 amino acids. Looked up from germline, CDR1 is GTSNPN and CDR2 is SVGIG (reference sequence). V was pared by 2 bases and J by 12 bases, with 7 bases of the junction left unmatched. CDR3 sequence reads: CAWSRGQSLYF. As DNA, the CDR3 is TGTGCCTGGAGTAGGGGACAGTCGCTGTACTTC. Full variable domain (outside the CDR3, taken from reference TRBV30 and TRBJ2-7): SQTIHQWPATLVQPVGSPLSLECTVEGTSNPNLYWYRQAAGRGLQLLFYSVGIGQISSEVPQNLSASRPQDRQFILSSKKLLLSDSGFYLCAWSRGQSLYFGPGTRLTVT.